The sequence of this T cell receptor beta chain was determined in a study of control samples from healthy donors and cancer patients. Profiling relied on immunoSEQ multiplex PCR, and the TCRdb table lists in-frame clones only, not all of them. The sample lists 85,000 to 90,000 clones; less than 90% were seen once. The CDR3 consists of 16 residues. Germline V lookup: CDR1 MGHRA, CDR2 YSYEKL. V was pared by 0 bases and J by 4 bases, with 13 bases between. The TCR originated in a woman in her fifties or sixties with colorectal cancer. What was sequenced was PBMCs. V and J are TRBV4-1 and TRBJ1-3, with D unresolved. The CDR3 is CASSQDAQQMGNTIYF. The DNA of the CDR3 is TGCGCCAGCAGCCAAGATGCCCAACAGATGGGAAACACCATATATTTT.